Each of the 31 T cell receptor beta chains below was sequenced from the same sample in a study of cytomegalovirus exposure and HLA in healthy donors. Sequenced by immunoSEQ multiplex PCR; TCRdb stores in-frame clones only, minus some. The sample records roughly 100,000 clones, roughly 90% being singletons. Sequencing was done on a sample of PBMCs. These receptors came from a woman aged 18-35 years in good health and CMV-seropositive.

The gene calls are TRBV28 and TRBJ1-1; D ambiguous. V shed 3 bases and J shed 1 base, with 6 bases lying between them. This CDR3 is built from 13 residues. CDR1 and CDR2 from the germline V gene are MDHEN and SYDVKM. This chain's CDR3 is CASSFDTNTEAFF. In DNA, the CDR3 is TGTGCCAGCAGTTTTGACACGAACACTGAAGCTTTCTTT.

A remark on this clone: An end of the junction does not agree with germline; a read error may underlie this. The chain has TRBV6-1 and TRBJ2-7; tentative D call: TRBD1 (6 bases). The CDR3 is 15 residues long. CDR1 MNHNS and CDR2 SASEGT come from the germline V gene. The CDR3 protein is CASSEAETGSHEQYF. In DNA form, the CDR3 reads TGTGCCAGCAGTGAAGCTGAGACAGGCTCCCACGAGCAGTACTTC.

The chain links TRBV6-1 to TRBJ1-1; D is possibly TRBD1 (6 bases). V was shortened by 1 base and J by 1 base, with 13 bases between the two germline ends. Germline loops: CDR1 MNHNS, CDR2 SASEGT. The CDR3 length is 16 residues. As DNA, the CDR3 is TGTGCCAGCAGTGAAGGACAGGCCTGGGGGAACACTGAAGCTTTCTTT. This gives the protein CASSEGQAWGNTEAFF.

The gene calls are TRBV6-5 and TRBJ2-1, with 11 positions matching TRBD2. The germline CDR1 and CDR2 sequences are MNHEY and SVGAGI. With V trimmed by 3 bases and J by 6 bases, 7 bases remained unmatched. The CDR3 has 16 residues. CDR3 loop: CASSYFPTSGVNEQFF. CDR3 nucleotides: TGTGCCAGCAGTTATTTCCCGACTAGCGGGGTCAATGAGCAGTTCTTC.

The V call is TRBV28, the J call TRBJ1-6; tentatively, D is TRBD1 (5 bases). Germline loops: CDR1 MDHEN, CDR2 SYDVKM. V was pared by 3 bases and J by 19 bases, with 13 bases between. The CDR3 totals 11 residues. The CDR3 is CASSFTQVLHF. The DNA of the CDR3 is TGTGCCAGCAGTTTCACACAGGTGTTACACTTT.

This sequence joins TRBV9 and TRBJ2-3, with TRBD1 matching over 8 bases. The V segment lost 0 bases and the J segment 0 bases; nucleotides outside the gene matches: 3. Germline-derived CDR1 and CDR2 are SGDLS and YYNGEE. This CDR3 has 16 amino acids. Here the CDR3 reads CASSVDYRGSTDTQYF. The CDR3 DNA reads TGTGCCAGCAGCGTAGACTACAGGGGGAGCACAGATACGCAGTATTTT.

The chain links TRBV25-1 to TRBJ2-3; maybe TRBD1 (5 bases). This CDR3 is built from 14 residues. V was shortened by 3 bases and J by 6 bases, with 13 bases between the two germline ends. Germline assignment: CDR1 MGHDK and CDR2 SYGVNS. CDR3 sequence (DNA): TGTGCCAGCAGTGATAGGGGCCCATGGGATACGCAGTATTTT. Protein: CASSDRGPWDTQYF.

The chain recombines TRBV28 with TRBJ1-2; D may be TRBD1 (5 bases). Germline V gene lookup returns CDR1 MDHEN and CDR2 SYDVKM. CDR3 length: 12 amino acids. V lost 6 bases to trimming and J lost 7 bases, with 12 bases between them. The CDR3 reads CASSPTVLGYTF. For the CDR3, the DNA is TGTGCCAGCAGCCCGACAGTTCTTGGCTACACCTTC.

This chain links TRBV7-2 with TRBJ1-5, with D uncertain. This CDR3 region has 12 residues. V was trimmed by 5 bases and J by 3 bases, leaving 5 bases between them. CDR1 is SGHTA, CDR2 FQGNSA, per germline. The CDR3 sequence is CASSPYNQPQHF. The DNA of the CDR3 is TGTGCCAGCAGCCCCTACAATCAGCCCCAGCATTTT.

The J gene is TRBJ2-5, the V gene TRBV5-6; TRBD2 agrees at 9 bases. J lost 3 bases, V lost 0 bases, and 0 bases had no gene match. The CDR3 covers 14 residues. CDR1 is SGHDT and CDR2 is YYEEEE in the germline V gene. The CDR3 loop is CASSLGTSEETQYF. The CDR3 DNA reads TGTGCCAGCAGCTTGGGGACTAGCGAAGAGACCCAGTACTTC.

The V call is TRBV7-6, the J call TRBJ2-3; a possible D gene is TRBD2 (6 bases). V was pared by 5 bases and J by 6 bases, with 18 bases between. This CDR3 contains 15 residues. The germline V gene has CDR1 SGHVS and CDR2 FNYEAQ. The CDR3 sequence: CASSPLAGQRDTQYF. DNA of the CDR3: TGTGCCAGCAGCCCCCTTGCGGGGCAACGGGATACGCAGTATTTT.

The rearrangement links TRBV19 to TRBJ1-2, with TRBD1 matching over 9 bases. V lost 4 bases and J lost 2; bases outside the gene matches: 8. The CDR3 has 16 residues. From germline, CDR1 is LNHDA and CDR2 SQIVND (reference sequence). In nucleotides, the CDR3 is TGTGCCAGTAGTAACCACCGACAGGGGGTGAACTATGGCTACACCTTC. Amino acids: CASSNHRQGVNYGYTF.

The CDR3: CASRDINTGELFF. The CDR3 nucleotides read TGTGCCAGCAGGGACATTAACACCGGGGAGCTGTTTTTT. The chain joins TRBV6-1 to TRBJ2-2, with TRBD1 as a possible D gene (5 bases). V was clipped by 6 bases and J by 2 bases, with 7 bases between them. Germline assignment: CDR1 MNHNS and CDR2 SASEGT. This CDR3 region has 13 residues.

As for this clone: Other DNA sequences in this sample translate to the same CDR3. The genes are TRBV19 and TRBJ2-7, with TRBD1 matching 10 bases. With V trimmed by 5 bases and J by 2 bases, 3 bases remained unmatched. The CDR3 is made up of 14 amino acids. Germline CDR1 and CDR2: LNHDA and SQIVND (reference sequence). This CDR3 reads CASSPGQGTYEQYF. The CDR3 DNA sequence: TGTGCCAGTAGTCCGGGACAGGGGACCTACGAGCAGTACTTC.

The chain recombines TRBV28 with TRBJ2-2; 8 nucleotides align to TRBD2. Unmatched junction bases numbered 11, after V lost 6 bases and J lost 5 bases. CDR1 is MDHEN, CDR2 SYDVKM, per germline. This CDR3 spans 16 amino acids. This CDR3 reads CASSPSGRQPTGELFF. The CDR3 nucleotides are TGTGCCAGCAGCCCGAGCGGGAGACAGCCTACCGGGGAGCTGTTTTTT.

The V gene is TRBV6-5, the J gene TRBJ2-2; TRBD2 matches at 7 bases. Germline trimming cut 0 bases from V and 5 bases from J; bases unmatched to any gene: 6. Germline lookup yields CDR1 MNHEY and CDR2 SVGAGI. The length of the CDR3 is 16 residues. The CDR3 DNA is TGTGCCAGCAGTTACTCAGCTAGCGGCCAGACCGGGGAGCTGTTTTTT. This gives the protein CASSYSASGQTGELFF.

In DNA form, the CDR3 reads TGTGCCAGCAAATGGGACAACGGAGGCACTGAAGCTTTCTTT. It encodes CASKWDNGGTEAFF. The J gene is TRBJ1-1, the V gene TRBV2; TRBD1 might be the D (6 bases). CDR1 is SNHLY and CDR2 is FYNNEI in the germline V gene. Trimming left V 7 bases short and J 4 bases short, with 16 bases between. The CDR3 has 14 residues.

This rearrangement joins TRBV7-2 to TRBJ2-3; 10 bases map to TRBD1. Per germline, CDR1 SGHTA and CDR2 FQGNSA. CDR3 length: 14 residues. V lost 5 bases and J lost 7; bases outside the gene matches: 6. The CDR3: CASSRDRGENTQYF. The DNA for the CDR3 is TGTGCCAGCAGCCGGGACAGGGGAGAAAATACGCAGTATTTT.

The chain is built from TRBV11-3 and TRBJ2-3; D possibly corresponds to TRBD1 (5 bases). V lost 0 bases, J lost 3 bases, and 10 bases lay in between. The CDR3 has 15 amino acids. Germline assignment: CDR1 SGHNT and CDR2 YENEEA. The CDR3 coding sequence is TGTGCCAGCAGCTTAGAAGCGTCAGGGACAGATACGCAGTATTTT. It yields the protein CASSLEASGTDTQYF. The full variable domain, its missing parts supplied by reference TRBV11-3 and TRBJ2-3, is EAGVVQSPRYKIIEKKQPVAFWCNPISGHNTLYWYLQNLGQGPELLIRYENEEAVDDSQLPKDRFSAERLKGVDSTLKIQPAELGDSAVYLCASSLEASGTDTQYFGPGTRLTVL.

This clone ranks as medium-sized. The chain employs TRBV27 and TRBJ2-3, with 15 bases matching TRBD2. The ends lost 5 bases at V and 5 bases at J; junction bases unmatched: 14. CDR1 and CDR2 from the germline V gene are MNHEY and SMNVEV (reference sequence). The CDR3 covers 19 residues. CDR3: CASSEGLAGGLKYGDTQYF. CDR3 bases: TGTGCCAGCAGTGAAGGACTAGCGGGGGGGCTTAAGTATGGAGATACGCAGTATTTT.

Remarks on this clone: The sample contains more than one DNA sequence encoding this CDR3. The chain couples TRBV28 to TRBJ2-5; D is ambiguous. The V end lost 5 bases, the J end lost 5 bases, and 6 bases lay between the germline ends. The CDR3 covers 11 residues. CDR1 and CDR2 from the germline V gene are MDHEN and SYDVKM. The CDR3 DNA reads as TGTGCCAGCAGTCCACGGGAGACCCAGTACTTC. Translation gives CASSPRETQYF. Filled out from reference TRBV28 and TRBJ2-5, the complete variable domain reads DVKVTQSSRYLVKRTGEKVFLECVQDMDHENMFWYRQDPGLGLRLIYFSYDVKMKEKGDIPEGYSVSREKKERFSLILESASTNQTSMYLCASSPRETQYFGPGTRLLVL.

The chain combines TRBV28 with TRBJ1-5; perhaps TRBD1 as D (5 bases). The germline V gene has CDR1 MDHEN and CDR2 SYDVKM. CDR3 length equals 15 residues. V lost 6 bases, J lost 2 bases, and 14 bases lay in between. CDR3 DNA: TGTGCCAGCAGACTGCAGGGTGGTGGCAATCAGCCCCAGCATTTT. Protein sequence: CASRLQGGGNQPQHF.

By sample fraction, this clone is medium-sized. The V and J genes are TRBV15 and TRBJ1-6; 7 bases line up with TRBD1. This CDR3 spans 15 amino acids. Germline CDR1 and CDR2: LNHNV and YYDKDF (reference sequence). Unmatched junction bases numbered 6, after V lost 0 bases and J lost 10 bases. CDR3 nucleotide sequence: TGTGCCACCAGCAGAGATCCCGCAGGGGGATCACCCCTCCACTTT. Residues: CATSRDPAGGSPLHF.

The chain uses TRBV6-6 and TRBJ2-7; TRBD1 agrees at 9 bases. Germline lookup yields CDR1 MNHNY and CDR2 SVGAGI (reference sequence). The CDR3 extends over 14 amino acids. V was pared by 2 bases and J by 5 bases, with 4 bases of the junction left unmatched. The CDR3 reads CASSYRTGGDEQYF. CDR3 coding DNA: TGTGCCAGCAGTTACAGAACAGGGGGCGACGAGCAGTACTTC.

V gene TRBV28 combines with J gene TRBJ1-2, with D perhaps TRBD1 (5 bases). The V and J ends lost 5 bases and 8 bases respectively, with 18 bases between them. Per the germline V gene, CDR1 is MDHEN and CDR2 is SYDVKM. The CDR3 spans 14 residues. CDR3 in DNA: TGTGCCAGCAGTCTATTATCCGGGACTTGGGGCTACACCTTC. It specifies CASSLLSGTWGYTF.

The genes are TRBV19 and TRBJ2-5; TRBD2 might be the D (7 bases). In germline, CDR1 is LNHDA, CDR2 SQIVND (reference sequence). The CDR3 spans 15 residues. V gave up 7 bases and J gave up 2 bases, with 17 bases separating them. The CDR3 DNA sequence: TGTGCCAGTACCCTCCTAGGGGGGGGGCAAGAGACCCAGTACTTC. It is translated as CASTLLGGGQETQYF.

The chain combines TRBV6-5 with TRBJ1-6; 10 bases match TRBD1. Germline values: CDR1 MNHEY, CDR2 SVGAGI. V was clipped by 6 bases and J by 7 bases; unmatched bases: 6. The CDR3 runs 15 residues. CDR3: CASSTGQGGNSPLHF. The CDR3 DNA sequence: TGTGCCAGCAGCACCGGACAGGGGGGAAATTCACCCCTCCACTTT.

The J gene is TRBJ1-5, the V gene TRBV15; D may be TRBD1 (5 bases). The CDR3 is made up of 15 amino acids. V lost 1 base and J 3 bases, leaving 10 bases between the germline ends. CDR1 and CDR2 (germline): LNHNV, YYDKDF (reference sequence). The DNA of the CDR3 is TGTGCCACCAGCAGAGTTTTACAGGTCAATCAGCCCCAGCATTTT. Translation gives CATSRVLQVNQPQHF. The full variable domain, with the rest looked up from reference TRBV15 and TRBJ1-5, is DAMVIQNPRYQVTQFGKPVTLSCSQTLNHNVMYWYQQKSSQAPKLLFHYYDKDFNNEADTPDNFQSRRPNTSFCFLDIRSPGLGDTAMYLCATSRVLQVNQPQHFGDGTRLSIL.

The chain is built from TRBV6-5 and TRBJ2-7; TRBD2 aligns across 8 bases. The CDR3 has 13 residues. Germline loops: CDR1 MNHEY, CDR2 SVGAGI. V was clipped by 2 bases and J by 7 bases; unmatched bases: 4. CDR3 bases: TGTGCCAGCAGTTACGGAGGCGGGGGGGAGCAGTACTTC. Amino acids: CASSYGGGGEQYF.

The chain joins TRBV27 to TRBJ1-4; no clear D gene. Germline loops: CDR1 MNHEY, CDR2 SMNVEV (reference sequence). This CDR3 comprises 13 residues. V lost 5 bases and J 8 bases, leaving 12 bases between the germline ends. CDR3 loop: CASSRFAREKLFF. The CDR3 DNA follows: TGTGCCAGCAGTCGATTCGCGAGAGAAAAACTGTTTTTT.

The rearrangement joins TRBV27 to TRBJ2-3; D may be TRBD2 (5 bases). Deletions cut 6 bases from V and 6 bases from J, with 22 bases between. Germline loops: CDR1 MNHEY, CDR2 SMNVEV (reference sequence). This CDR3 has 16 amino acids. The CDR3, as DNA: TGTGCCAGCAGGAACATTCGGGATGTTGGCGCGGATACGCAGTATTTT. Translating gives CASRNIRDVGADTQYF.